The clone carrying this T cell receptor (beta chain) was seen many times. What it binds is not known. These data belong to a study of response to subunit inactivated influenza vaccine. Findings and limits, study-wide: Only a handful of new T cells, the authors suggested, are recruited with each seasonal influenza vaccination.

Trimming stripped 4 bases from V and 5 bases from J, with 14 bases between. The CDR3 runs 14 residues. Germline V gene sequence: CDR1 SGHDT, CDR2 YYEEEE. A single record per CDR3 protein comes from TCRdb applying MiXCR to the RT-PCR reads. The data hold approximately 530,000 distinct CDR3 sequences, with under 9% observed a single time. The sample consisted of PBMCs from blood, taken roughly 24 months after vaccination. This chain uses TRBV5-6 with TRBJ2-3; a weak D match, TRBD2 (6 bases). This receptor was taken from a man aged 50-75 years who received an inactivated influenza vaccine. The CDR3 reads CASSRGGEVDTQYF. The CDR3 region has the DNA TGTGCCAGCAGCCGAGGCGGGGAGGTAGATACGCAGTATTTT.